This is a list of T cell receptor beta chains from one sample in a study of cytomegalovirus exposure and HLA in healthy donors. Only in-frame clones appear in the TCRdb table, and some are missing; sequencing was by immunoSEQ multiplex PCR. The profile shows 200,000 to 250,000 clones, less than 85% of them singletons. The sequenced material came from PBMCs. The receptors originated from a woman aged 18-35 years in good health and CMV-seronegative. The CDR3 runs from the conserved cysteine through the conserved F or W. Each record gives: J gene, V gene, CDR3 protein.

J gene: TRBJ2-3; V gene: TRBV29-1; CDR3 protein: CSGLSTDTQYF
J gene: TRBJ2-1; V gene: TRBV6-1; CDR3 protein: CASSGARGMIDNEQFF
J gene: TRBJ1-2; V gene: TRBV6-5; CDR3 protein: CASAGQGPPYGYTF
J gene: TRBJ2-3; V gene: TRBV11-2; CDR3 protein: CASSYTYSTDTQYF
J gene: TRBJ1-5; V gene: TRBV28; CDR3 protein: CASSSRDVNQPQHF
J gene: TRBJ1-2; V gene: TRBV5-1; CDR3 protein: CASSMDGSPNYGYTF
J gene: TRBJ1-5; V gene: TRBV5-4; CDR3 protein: CASSPGLSNQPQHF
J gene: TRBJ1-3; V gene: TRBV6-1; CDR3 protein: CASSEVPRAGNTIYF
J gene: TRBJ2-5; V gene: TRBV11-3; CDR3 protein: CASSSGTAVGQETQYF
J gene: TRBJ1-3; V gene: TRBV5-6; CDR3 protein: CASSHQGAPGNTIYF
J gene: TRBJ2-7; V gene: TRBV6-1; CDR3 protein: CASSLMYEQYF
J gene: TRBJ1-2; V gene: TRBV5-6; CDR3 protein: CASSFQASYGYTF
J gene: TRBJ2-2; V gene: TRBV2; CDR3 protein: CASRRSGNTGELFF
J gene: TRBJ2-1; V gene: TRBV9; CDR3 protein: CASSSDRGPLNEQFF
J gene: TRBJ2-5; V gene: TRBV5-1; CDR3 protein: CASSLSGAPGETQYF
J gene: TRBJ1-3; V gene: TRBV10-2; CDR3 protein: CASSPGTGGAGGNTIYF
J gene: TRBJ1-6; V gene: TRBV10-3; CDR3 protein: CASSLPSAGSPLHF
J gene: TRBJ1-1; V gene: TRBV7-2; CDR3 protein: CASSLVRGFDTEAFF
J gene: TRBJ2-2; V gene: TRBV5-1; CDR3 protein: CASSNRTGGSGELFF
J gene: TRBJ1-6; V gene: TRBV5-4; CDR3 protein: CASSFGSPNSPLHF
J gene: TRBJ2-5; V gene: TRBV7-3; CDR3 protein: CASSSGFRETQYF
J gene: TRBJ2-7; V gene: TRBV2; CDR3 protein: CASRNGGSSYEQYF
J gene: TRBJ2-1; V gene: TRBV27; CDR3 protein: CASSLWPGTTSYNEQFF
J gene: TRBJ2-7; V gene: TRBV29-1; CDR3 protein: CSVRRGMDEQYF
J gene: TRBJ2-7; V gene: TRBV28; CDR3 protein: CASSFSGGTYEQYF
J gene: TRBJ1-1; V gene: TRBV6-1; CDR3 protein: CASGGGFTEAFF
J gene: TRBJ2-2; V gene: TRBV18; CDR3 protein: CASSPPNTGELFF
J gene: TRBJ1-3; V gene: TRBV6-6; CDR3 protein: CASSLWQNPGNTIYF
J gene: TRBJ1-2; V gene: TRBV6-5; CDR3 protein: CASRTGKRGGYTF
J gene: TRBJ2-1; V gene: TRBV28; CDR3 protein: CASSLTGANEQFF
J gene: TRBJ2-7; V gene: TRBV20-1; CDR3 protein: CSARGGYEQYF
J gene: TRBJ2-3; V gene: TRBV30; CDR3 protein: CAWGTVGDTDTQYF
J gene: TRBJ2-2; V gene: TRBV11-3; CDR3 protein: CASSPRSGRAGELFF
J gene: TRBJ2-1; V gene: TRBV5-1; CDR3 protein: CASSLGGTGVGNEQFF
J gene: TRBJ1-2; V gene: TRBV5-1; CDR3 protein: CASSLNPSRTGGVSTF
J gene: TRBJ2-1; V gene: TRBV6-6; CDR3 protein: CASSYETSWGQFF
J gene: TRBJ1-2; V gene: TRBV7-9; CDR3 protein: CASSLQGGIGYTF
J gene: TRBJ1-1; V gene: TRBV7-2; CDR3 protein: CASSLGLTEAFF
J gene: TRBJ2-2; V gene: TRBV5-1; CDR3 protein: CASIAGAGAGELFF
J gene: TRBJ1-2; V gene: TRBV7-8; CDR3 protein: CASSLTLPDRAANYGYTF
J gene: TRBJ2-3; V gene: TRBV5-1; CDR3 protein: CASSSQSARLAGRTDTQYF
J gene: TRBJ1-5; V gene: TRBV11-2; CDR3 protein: CASSQVSNQPQHF
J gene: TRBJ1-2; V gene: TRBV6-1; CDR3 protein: CASSELFKGAGYTF
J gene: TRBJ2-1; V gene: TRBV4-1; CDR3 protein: CASSRDSSSYNEQFF
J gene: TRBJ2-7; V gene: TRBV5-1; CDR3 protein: CASSSGPEQYF
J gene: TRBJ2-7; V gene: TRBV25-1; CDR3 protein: CASSGGGLEPYEQYF